What follows are 15 T cell receptor beta chains derived from one specimen sequenced in a study of Ad26.COV2.S vaccination and SARS-CoV-2 variants. The protocol was immunoSEQ multiplex PCR, while the TCRdb copy is restricted to in-frame clones and leaves out a portion. The table records some 420,000 clones, roughly 90% of them present only once. The treatment was: approximately 18 received Ad26.COV2.S at low or high dose, single or two shots; about 5 received placebo; per-sample allocation not given. Sampling happened 63 days after the first vaccine or placebo injection. The sample here was peripheral blood, taken in a trial of Ad26.COV2.S vaccine versus placebo. Receptors originate from a person between 18 and 60 years old who received the Ad26.COV2.S COVID-19 vaccine or a placebo.

This chain connects TRBV30 to TRBJ1-1, with unresolved D. The CDR3 consists of 14 residues. V shed 5 bases and J shed 9 bases, with 22 bases lying between them. Per the germline V gene, CDR1 is GTSNPN and CDR2 is SVGIG (reference sequence). The CDR3 DNA reads TGTGCCTGGGGACGGTCCCTGCCGGGAGAGAAAGCTTTCTTT. Protein sequence: CAWGRSLPGEKAFF. The entire variable domain, with the rest obtained from reference TRBV30 and TRBJ1-1, is as follows: SQTIHQWPATLVQPVGSPLSLECTVEGTSNPNLYWYRQAAGRGLQLLFYSVGIGQISSEVPQNLSASRPQDRQFILSSKKLLLSDSGFYLCAWGRSLPGEKAFFGQGTRLTVV.

The chain carries TRBV15 and TRBJ1-5; 7 bases line up with TRBD1. CDR3 length: 17 residues. Trimming cost V 5 bases and J 0 bases; bases outside gene matches: 10. Germline assignment: CDR1 LNHNV and CDR2 YYDKDF (reference sequence). The CDR3 nucleotides are TGTGCCACCAGCCCCCCAGGGGGGCTAGGTAGCAATCAGCCCCAGCATTTT. It translates to CATSPPGGLGSNQPQHF.

The V and J genes are TRBV9 and TRBJ2-5, with 8 bases fitting TRBD1. The germline gives CDR1 SGDLS, CDR2 YYNGEE. The CDR3 sequence is 15 residues long. The junction had 8 bases not matched to a gene; V was cut back by 3 bases and J by 4 bases. Here the CDR3 reads CASSDDGQGGETQYF. DNA of the CDR3: TGTGCCAGCAGCGATGACGGACAGGGTGGAGAGACCCAGTACTTC.

The chain links TRBV5-8 to TRBJ2-1; D is undetermined. The CDR3 has 16 amino acids. Trimming cost V 2 bases and J 0 bases, with 12 bases left between them. The V gene's germline CDR1 is SGHTS and CDR2 YDEGEE. The CDR3 DNA reads TGTGCCAGCAGCTTCGCAAGGGTTCTCTCCTACAATGAGCAGTTCTTC. Residues: CASSFARVLSYNEQFF.

J is TRBJ2-7 and V is TRBV5-6; no clear D. Per germline, CDR1 SGHDT and CDR2 YYEEEE. This CDR3 has 13 amino acids. The ends were cut back, 5 bases at V and 0 bases at J, with 9 bases in the middle. The CDR3 DNA reads as TGTGCCAGCAGGCTTACTACCTCCTACGAGCAGTACTTC. Translation gives CASRLTTSYEQYF.

The J gene is TRBJ2-1, the V gene TRBV30; D is undetermined. The CDR3 is made up of 11 amino acids. Deletions cut 4 bases from V and 4 bases from J, with 5 bases between. The V gene's germline CDR1 is GTSNPN and CDR2 SVGIG (reference sequence). CDR3 sequence (DNA): TGTGCCTGGATCAGGTACAATGAGCAGTTCTTC. It yields the protein CAWIRYNEQFF.

The rearrangement links TRBV6-6 to TRBJ1-1, with D possibly matching TRBD1 (6 bases). The ends were cut back, 4 bases at V and 2 bases at J, with 17 bases in the middle. The CDR3 contains 16 residues. Germline-derived CDR1 and CDR2 are MNHNY and SVGAGI (reference sequence). The CDR3 here is CASSSGTYKVNTEAFF. The CDR3 DNA is TGTGCCAGCAGTTCGGGGACATATAAGGTTAACACTGAAGCTTTCTTT.

The J gene is TRBJ1-6, the V gene TRBV18; TRBD1 agrees at 8 bases. The CDR3 contains 15 residues. Germline loops: CDR1 KGHSH, CDR2 LQKENI. After removal of 5 bases from V and 5 bases from J, the junction contained 5 bases not matched to a gene. The CDR3 bases are TGTGCCAGCTCAGCGGACAGGGTTAATAATTCACCCCTCCACTTT. Its protein is CASSADRVNNSPLHF.

This chain links TRBV7-3 with TRBJ2-7; unclear D gene. This CDR3 comprises 13 residues. The germline V gene has CDR1 SGHTA and CDR2 FQGTGA. Between the trimmed V and J ends, which lost 2 bases and 2 bases, there was a span of 7 bases. CDR3 amino acids: CASSLDLTYEQYF. CDR3 nucleotides: TGTGCCAGCAGCTTAGACCTTACCTACGAGCAGTACTTC.

The V call is TRBV27, the J call TRBJ1-1; 7 bases match TRBD1. Germline CDR1 MNHEY, CDR2 SMNVEV (reference sequence). The CDR3 runs 14 residues. Losses at the gene ends were 3 bases for V and 4 bases for J; bases not matched to a gene: 5. The CDR3 region is CASSFGRGVTEAFF. CDR3 DNA sequence: TGTGCCAGCAGTTTTGGCAGGGGGGTCACTGAAGCTTTCTTT.

The V gene is TRBV28, the J gene TRBJ1-5; no reliable D call. CDR3 length equals 14 residues. The ends were cut back, 6 bases at V and 3 bases at J, with 12 bases in the middle. The germline V gene encodes CDR1 MDHEN and CDR2 SYDVKM. CDR3 DNA: TGTGCCAGCAGCGGTCGGCTGTTCAATCAGCCCCAGCATTTT. Its translation: CASSGRLFNQPQHF. Using reference TRBV28 and TRBJ1-5 for the parts outside the CDR3, the full variable domain is DVKVTQSSRYLVKRTGEKVFLECVQDMDHENMFWYRQDPGLGLRLIYFSYDVKMKEKGDIPEGYSVSREKKERFSLILESASTNQTSMYLCASSGRLFNQPQHFGDGTRLSIL.

The chain uses TRBV4-3 and TRBJ1-2; TRBD1 matches at 10 bases. Per germline, CDR1 LGHNA and CDR2 YSLEER. The CDR3 is made up of 14 amino acids. The V gene end was trimmed by 1 base and the J gene end by 7 bases; junction bases not matched to a gene: 3. CDR3 region: CASSQGGDRGGYTF. CDR3 bases: TGCGCCAGCAGCCAAGGTGGGGACAGGGGTGGCTACACCTTC.

This clone was counted a single time. The chain couples TRBV6-2 or TRBV6-3 to TRBJ2-7; maybe TRBD1 (6 bases). The V end lost 4 bases, the J end lost 6 bases, and 13 bases lay between the germline ends. The CDR3 extends over 13 amino acids. The germline gives CDR1 MNHEY, CDR2 SVGEGT. CDR3 nucleotides: TGTGCCAGCAGTTCCGGACAGTTGGCCGAGCAGTACTTC. Protein sequence: CASSSGQLAEQYF.

This clone was found once. J is TRBJ1-4 and V is TRBV11-3, with 10 bases aligning to TRBD1. This CDR3 is 16 amino acids long. V shed 5 bases, J shed 7 bases, and the junction held 10 bases outside the gene matches. CDR1 is SGHNT, CDR2 YENEEA, per germline. The CDR3 DNA reads as TGTGCCAGCAGCCGGACAGGGGGGCATCAGGGTGAAAAACTGTTTTTT. Its protein product is CASSRTGGHQGEKLFF. The complete variable domain, with remaining parts taken from reference TRBV11-3 and TRBJ1-4, reads EAGVVQSPRYKIIEKKQPVAFWCNPISGHNTLYWYLQNLGQGPELLIRYENEEAVDDSQLPKDRFSAERLKGVDSTLKIQPAELGDSAVYLCASSRTGGHQGEKLFFGSGTQLSVL.

The chain couples TRBV7-2 to TRBJ1-1; no definite D call. V was pared by 5 bases and J by 1 base, with 8 bases between. The V gene's germline CDR1 is SGHTA and CDR2 FQGNSA. This CDR3 is 13 amino acids long. The CDR3 loop reads CASSPGPNTEAFF. In DNA, the CDR3 is TGTGCCAGCAGCCCCGGACCGAACACTGAAGCTTTCTTT.